A single TCR beta chain is shown here with its context. A few counts support this clonotype. Its target antigen remains unknown. Base qualities are not recorded, but no much larger clone differs from it by a single base. This entry comes from a study of early T cells in non-severe SARS-CoV-2 infection (dated by TCRdb to the early 2020s). Broadly, across the study: Because TCR sequencing was done on bulk RNA from unsorted whole blood, the alpha and beta chains could not be paired.

The full study reports these points: VDJdb matching was skewed toward anti-spike CD8 responses and likely underestimated virus-specific expansions, missing private and CD4 specificities.

This was a case-control study nested in a cohort of healthcare workers in London, UK, who had nasopharyngeal swab PCR tests and blood samples taken every week. Healthcare workers were recruited between 23 and 31 March 2020, during the week of the UK lockdown, and were followed weekly for up to roughly 16 weeks. Including the terminal cysteine and phenylalanine, the CDR3 comprises 17 residues. The sequence is cut down to CDR3 DNA, 51 bases in frame from base 1. For this chain, trimming is 8 bases at the V end and 9 bases at the J end, and the number of junction bases without a gene match is 21. CDR1 and CDR2 were assigned from the germline V gene as KGHSH and LQKENI. Library preparation used 5' RACE. TCRdb names NextSeq 500 as the instrument used. Unique molecular identifiers were attached to individual cDNA molecules in the TCR library protocol so that sequencing error and PCR bias could be corrected. TCR alpha and beta chains were both sequenced, and the abundances of alpha and beta sequences in each sample were closely correlated with each other. In the source study's methods: Decombinator V4 was used to perform V gene, J gene and CDR3 annotation of TCR sequences. TCRs were defined as expanded if a significant change between any two time points was detected under a Poisson model with p below 0.0001. TCR abundances were normalised to the total number of TCRs sequenced in each sample and reported as counts per million. TRAV1-2 paired with TRAJ12, TRAJ20 or TRAJ33 defined MAIT TCRs, while TRAV10 paired with TRAJ18 defined iNKT TCRs. VDJdb, accessed 1 November 2021, was searched for CMV, EBV and SARS-CoV-2 annotated TCRs, excluding TCRs annotated for multiple antigens. TCRdb's own reprocessing of the public reads used fastp at Q25 and MiXCR and kept productive beta chains. Rows matching on CDR3 protein sequence are summarized as one entry with the most common DNA and genes. TCRdb, not the authors, supplied the V and J calls. A total of tens of thousands of distinct CDR3 sequences appear in this sample, 8.2% of them only once. Of the sample, roughly 4% falls within the top ten clones.

The chain was built from TRBV18 and TRBJ2-1, with 8 middle bases fitting TRBD1. Sequenced material: whole blood. The source is an adult who was a healthcare worker with PCR-confirmed SARS-CoV-2 infection or an uninfected control (not recorded which). The sequence in DNA is TGTGCCAGCCCTCCTCAGGGGGCAATCCCCAAACCCCCTGAGCAGTTCTTC. Its protein reads: CASPPQGAIPKPPEQFF.